The subject of this entry is one T cell receptor (beta chain). The data were taken from a study of CD8 T cells in Susac syndrome. The RNA, 0.5 to 1 ug, was put through reverse transcription using random hexamers. Amplification of TCR beta CDR3 spanned 54 Vbeta and 13 Jbeta via immunoSEQ multiplex PCR. TCRdb re-called the immunoSEQ multiplex PCR reads through MiXCR, storing one row per CDR3 protein. The sample has approximately 130,000 distinct CDR3 sequences, around 91% seen once. Trimming removed 6 bases from V and 5 bases from J, with 20 bases in between. The CDR3 is made up of 16 amino acids. Germline assignment: CDR1 MDHEN and CDR2 SYDVKM. TEMRA cells were FACS-enriched, unlike CD8+ and CD4+ T cells, which were negatively isolated.

The chain employs TRBV28 and TRBJ1-5, with D hard to call. The sequenced material came from CD8+ T cells from PBMCs. The clonotype originates from a human donor with multiple sclerosis. The CDR3 reads CASSHALEKEDQPQHF. The CDR3, as DNA: TGTGCCAGCAGCCACGCTTTGGAGAAAGAGGATCAGCCCCAGCATTTT.